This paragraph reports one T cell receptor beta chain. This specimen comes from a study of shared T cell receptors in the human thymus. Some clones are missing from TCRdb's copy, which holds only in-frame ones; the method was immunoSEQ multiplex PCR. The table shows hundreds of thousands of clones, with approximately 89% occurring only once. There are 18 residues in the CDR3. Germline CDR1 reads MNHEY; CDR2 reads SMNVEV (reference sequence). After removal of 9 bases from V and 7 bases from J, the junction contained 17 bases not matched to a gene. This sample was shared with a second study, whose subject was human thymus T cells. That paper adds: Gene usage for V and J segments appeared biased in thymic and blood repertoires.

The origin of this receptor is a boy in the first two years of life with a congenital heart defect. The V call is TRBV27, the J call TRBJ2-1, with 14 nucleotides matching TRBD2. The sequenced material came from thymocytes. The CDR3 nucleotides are TGTGCCAGTATTGCCGGGACTAGCGGGAGACTCGGGGCGAATGAGCAGTTCTTC. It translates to CASIAGTSGRLGANEQFF.